The rows below give T cell receptor beta chains drawn from one sample of a study of T-cell reconstitution after alpha-beta-depleted transplantation in children. MiXCR, run by TCRdb on the PCR reads, gives a single entry per CDR3 protein. The sample consists of under 300,000 distinct CDR3 sequences, roughly 10% of them appearing once. This sample comprised peripheral blood, obtained 180 days after TCRalphabeta/CD19-depleted stem cell transplant. The receptor source for this set is a male patient between 2 and 9 years old who had a stem cell transplant for chronic granulomatous disease, so the T cells may come from the graft donor. Both conserved end residues are part of each CDR3. The D gene is left open where the match is weak. For some rows the clone size is stated as once, few or many, or as a class when expanded; others skip it.

v_call: TRBV28; j_call: TRBJ2-1; d_call: .; clone_size: .; cdr3_aa: CASSYLEQFF; cdr3_nt: TGTGCCAGCAGTTACTTGGAGCAGTTCTTC
v_call: TRBV11-2; j_call: TRBJ2-3; d_call: TRBD2; clone_size: many; cdr3_aa: CASSSRLAGGQDTQYF; cdr3_nt: TGTGCCAGCAGCTCCCGACTAGCGGGAGGGCAAGATACGCAGTATTTT
v_call: TRBV7-9; j_call: TRBJ2-2; d_call: .; clone_size: many; cdr3_aa: CASRFLGDTGELFF; cdr3_nt: TGTGCCAGCAGGTTCCTTGGGGACACCGGGGAGCTGTTTTTT
v_call: TRBV5-4; j_call: TRBJ1-1; d_call: TRBD1; clone_size: few; cdr3_aa: CASSIQTGMNTEAFF; cdr3_nt: TGTGCCAGCAGCATTCAGACAGGGATGAACACTGAAGCTTTCTTT
v_call: TRBV5-6; j_call: TRBJ2-5; d_call: TRBD1; clone_size: many; cdr3_aa: CASSLPGQGVETQYF; cdr3_nt: TGTGCCAGCAGCTTGCCCGGACAGGGCGTGGAGACCCAGTACTTC
v_call: TRBV12-3/TRBV12-4; j_call: TRBJ1-6; d_call: TRBD1; clone_size: many; cdr3_aa: CASSIPAGTGKGGSGSPLHF; cdr3_nt: TGTGCCAGCAGTATCCCTGCCGGGACAGGGAAGGGCGGTAGCGGGTCACCCCTCCACTTT
v_call: TRBV9; j_call: TRBJ1-3; d_call: .; clone_size: many; cdr3_aa: CASSAHRDTIYF; cdr3_nt: TGTGCCAGCAGCGCCCACAGGGACACCATATATTTT
v_call: TRBV29-1; j_call: TRBJ2-3; d_call: .; clone_size: many; cdr3_aa: CSVGPRFTDTQYF; cdr3_nt: TGCAGCGTTGGCCCGCGGTTCACAGATACGCAGTATTTT
v_call: TRBV25-1; j_call: TRBJ2-1; d_call: TRBD1; clone_size: many; cdr3_aa: CASRRGQGALEQFF; cdr3_nt: TGTGCCAGCAGGAGGGGGCAGGGGGCGTTGGAGCAGTTCTTC
v_call: TRBV7-9; j_call: TRBJ2-1; d_call: .; clone_size: many; cdr3_aa: CASRDTYRNNEQFF; cdr3_nt: TGTGCCAGCAGAGATACCTATAGAAACAATGAGCAGTTCTTC
v_call: TRBV5-1; j_call: TRBJ2-3; d_call: TRBD2; clone_size: many; cdr3_aa: CASSPGLAGGRFTDTQYF; cdr3_nt: TGCGCCAGCAGCCCGGGACTAGCGGGGGGACGATTCACAGATACGCAGTATTTT
v_call: TRBV10-3; j_call: TRBJ2-3; d_call: TRBD2; clone_size: many; cdr3_aa: CAISESTLASGTSQYF; cdr3_nt: TGTGCCATCAGTGAGTCGACGCTGGCTAGCGGAACTTCGCAGTATTTT
v_call: TRBV28; j_call: TRBJ2-1; d_call: .; clone_size: many; cdr3_aa: CASSFRLIAYNEQFF; cdr3_nt: TGTGCCAGCAGTTTTCGGCTAATCGCCTACAATGAGCAGTTCTTC
v_call: TRBV7-3; j_call: TRBJ1-2; d_call: TRBD1; clone_size: many; cdr3_aa: CASSLLLQGSDGYTF; cdr3_nt: TGTGCCAGCAGTCTACTTTTACAGGGGTCGGATGGCTACACCTTC
v_call: TRBV20-1; j_call: TRBJ1-2; d_call: .; clone_size: many; cdr3_aa: CSARDDAGRGYTF; cdr3_nt: TGCAGTGCTAGAGATGATGCGGGAAGGGGCTACACCTTC
v_call: TRBV7-9; j_call: TRBJ2-1; d_call: TRBD1; clone_size: .; cdr3_aa: CASSRYGQGGGEQFF; cdr3_nt: TGTGCCAGCAGCCGCTATGGACAGGGGGGAGGTGAGCAGTTCTTC
v_call: TRBV7-2; j_call: TRBJ2-5; d_call: TRBD2; clone_size: many; cdr3_aa: CASSQTSGAGETQYF; cdr3_nt: TGTGCCAGCAGCCAAACTAGCGGGGCCGGCGAGACCCAGTACTTC
v_call: TRBV7-8; j_call: TRBJ1-1; d_call: .; clone_size: many; cdr3_aa: CASSPPQGGTEAFF; cdr3_nt: TGTGCCAGCAGCCCCCCCCAAGGGGGCACTGAAGCTTTCTTT
v_call: TRBV28; j_call: TRBJ2-7; d_call: .; clone_size: few; cdr3_aa: CASSPDASYEQYF; cdr3_nt: TGTGCCAGCAGTCCAGATGCCTCCTACGAGCAGTACTTC
v_call: TRBV29-1; j_call: TRBJ2-5; d_call: .; clone_size: .; cdr3_aa: CSVSNGETQYF; cdr3_nt: TGCAGCGTTTCTAACGGGGAGACCCAGTACTTC
v_call: TRBV20-1; j_call: TRBJ2-2; d_call: .; clone_size: few; cdr3_aa: CSASRQTGELFF; cdr3_nt: TGCAGTGCTAGTCGGCAAACCGGGGAGCTGTTTTTT
v_call: TRBV5-1; j_call: TRBJ2-7; d_call: .; clone_size: many; cdr3_aa: CASSPGAGYEQYF; cdr3_nt: TGCGCCAGCAGCCCCGGGGCTGGCTACGAGCAGTACTTC
v_call: TRBV10-3; j_call: TRBJ2-7; d_call: .; clone_size: many; cdr3_aa: CAISTDTVYEQYF; cdr3_nt: TGTGCCATCAGTACGGACACAGTCTACGAGCAGTACTTC
v_call: TRBV7-2; j_call: TRBJ1-2; d_call: .; clone_size: many; cdr3_aa: CASSLATGSRAPYGYTF; cdr3_nt: TGTGCCAGCAGCTTAGCGACAGGCTCCCGCGCACCTTATGGCTACACCTTC
v_call: TRBV7-2; j_call: TRBJ1-5; d_call: .; clone_size: many; cdr3_aa: CASSLRDGKYSNQPQHF; cdr3_nt: TGTGCCAGCAGCTTACGGGACGGAAAGTATAGCAATCAGCCCCAGCATTTT
v_call: TRBV12-3/TRBV12-4; j_call: TRBJ1-4; d_call: TRBD1; clone_size: many; cdr3_aa: CASSSTGGVPSNEKLFF; cdr3_nt: TGTGCCAGCAGTTCGACAGGGGGGGTTCCGTCTAATGAAAAACTGTTTTTT
v_call: TRBV5-1; j_call: TRBJ2-7; d_call: .; clone_size: many; cdr3_aa: CASSLAELTYEQYF; cdr3_nt: TGCGCCAGCAGCTTGGCCGAGCTGACCTACGAGCAGTACTTC
v_call: TRBV21-1; j_call: TRBJ1-2; d_call: .; clone_size: many; cdr3_aa: CASSQRLTPVPSNYGYTF; cdr3_nt: TGTGCCAGCAGTCAGAGGCTGACCCCTGTCCCGTCTAACTATGGCTACACCTTC
v_call: TRBV12-3/TRBV12-4; j_call: TRBJ2-6; d_call: TRBD1; clone_size: many; cdr3_aa: CASSLAGDRLSGANVLTF; cdr3_nt: TGTGCCAGCAGTTTAGCGGGGGACAGGCTCTCTGGGGCCAACGTCCTGACTTTC
v_call: TRBV20-1; j_call: TRBJ2-1; d_call: .; clone_size: many; cdr3_aa: CSATRNEQFF; cdr3_nt: TGCAGTGCTACCCGTAATGAGCAGTTCTTC
v_call: TRBV5-4; j_call: TRBJ1-1; d_call: .; clone_size: many; cdr3_aa: CASSLRRESGNTEAFF; cdr3_nt: TGTGCCAGCAGCTTGAGACGGGAATCAGGGAACACTGAAGCTTTCTTT
v_call: TRBV18; j_call: TRBJ2-3; d_call: TRBD2; clone_size: many; cdr3_aa: CASSPYLAGADTQYF; cdr3_nt: TGTGCCAGCTCACCATATCTAGCGGGAGCAGATACGCAGTATTTT
v_call: TRBV20-1; j_call: TRBJ2-5; d_call: .; clone_size: many; cdr3_aa: CSVRREETQYF; cdr3_nt: TGCAGTGTTCGTAGGGAGGAGACCCAGTACTTC
v_call: TRBV20-1; j_call: TRBJ2-3; d_call: TRBD2; clone_size: many; cdr3_aa: CSARGTSGRTDTQYF; cdr3_nt: TGCAGTGCTAGAGGGACTAGCGGCCGCACAGATACGCAGTATTTT
v_call: TRBV18; j_call: TRBJ2-1; d_call: .; clone_size: .; cdr3_aa: CASSLPLGTVYNEQFF; cdr3_nt: TGTGCCAGCTCACTACCTCTGGGGACCGTCTACAATGAGCAGTTCTTC
v_call: TRBV9; j_call: TRBJ2-7; d_call: .; clone_size: many; cdr3_aa: CASSVGKGPYEQYF; cdr3_nt: TGTGCCAGCAGCGTAGGAAAGGGGCCCTACGAGCAGTACTTC
v_call: TRBV12-3/TRBV12-4; j_call: TRBJ1-5; d_call: .; clone_size: .; cdr3_aa: CASSQQGDNQPQHF; cdr3_nt: TGTGCCAGCAGCCAGCAGGGAGACAATCAGCCCCAGCATTTT
v_call: TRBV28; j_call: TRBJ2-1; d_call: .; clone_size: many; cdr3_aa: CASSPSAGREVVSYNEQFF; cdr3_nt: TGTGCCAGCAGCCCATCCGCGGGCCGAGAGGTAGTTTCCTACAATGAGCAGTTCTTC
v_call: TRBV18; j_call: TRBJ2-7; d_call: .; clone_size: many; cdr3_aa: CASSPRTEGEQYF; cdr3_nt: TGTGCCAGCTCACCACGGACCGAGGGCGAGCAGTACTTC
v_call: TRBV20-1; j_call: TRBJ1-2; d_call: .; clone_size: many; cdr3_aa: CSATFGFNYGYTF; cdr3_nt: TGCAGTGCTACATTCGGCTTCAACTATGGCTACACCTTC
v_call: TRBV12-3/TRBV12-4; j_call: TRBJ2-7; d_call: .; clone_size: many; cdr3_aa: CASSLGETVYEQYF; cdr3_nt: TGTGCCAGCAGTTTAGGCGAGACAGTTTACGAGCAGTACTTC
v_call: TRBV11-1; j_call: TRBJ1-2; d_call: .; clone_size: many; cdr3_aa: CASSLLGGRGGQRVNYGYTF; cdr3_nt: TGTGCCAGCAGCTTACTGGGGGGTCGAGGCGGGCAGCGAGTTAACTATGGCTACACCTTC
v_call: TRBV5-1; j_call: TRBJ2-5; d_call: TRBD1; clone_size: many; cdr3_aa: CASSQQGAGETQYF; cdr3_nt: TGCGCCAGCAGCCAACAGGGGGCGGGGGAGACCCAGTACTTC
v_call: TRBV5-8; j_call: TRBJ1-6; d_call: .; clone_size: many; cdr3_aa: CASREGFGSPLHF; cdr3_nt: TGTGCCAGCAGAGAGGGGTTTGGATCACCCCTCCACTTT
v_call: TRBV20-1; j_call: TRBJ1-1; d_call: .; clone_size: many; cdr3_aa: CSVPEAGGTEAFF; cdr3_nt: TGCAGTGTCCCTGAGGCTGGGGGCACTGAAGCTTTCTTT
v_call: TRBV21-1; j_call: TRBJ2-3; d_call: .; clone_size: many; cdr3_aa: CASSTTSGPTYTQYF; cdr3_nt: TGTGCCAGCAGCACCACTAGCGGTCCAACCTATACGCAGTATTTT
v_call: TRBV5-4; j_call: TRBJ2-5; d_call: .; clone_size: many; cdr3_aa: CASSSRTDSETQYF; cdr3_nt: TGTGCCAGCAGCTCCCGGACCGATTCGGAGACCCAGTACTTC
v_call: TRBV18; j_call: TRBJ2-5; d_call: .; clone_size: .; cdr3_aa: CASSPPGPAGGETQYF; cdr3_nt: TGTGCCAGCTCACCACCGGGACCCGCAGGTGGAGAGACCCAGTACTTC
v_call: TRBV10-2; j_call: TRBJ2-7; d_call: TRBD1; clone_size: many; cdr3_aa: CASSDNRGYEQYF; cdr3_nt: TGCGCCAGCAGTGATAACAGGGGGTACGAGCAGTACTTC
v_call: TRBV5-4; j_call: TRBJ1-2; d_call: TRBD1; clone_size: .; cdr3_aa: CASSWRDRGNGGYTF; cdr3_nt: TGTGCCAGCAGCTGGAGGGACAGGGGGAATGGTGGCTACACCTTC
v_call: TRBV4-3; j_call: TRBJ2-2; d_call: TRBD2; clone_size: many; cdr3_aa: CASSQEPGLAGVGGELFF; cdr3_nt: TGCGCCAGCAGCCAAGAGCCGGGACTAGCGGGGGTCGGCGGGGAGCTGTTTTTT
v_call: TRBV4-2; j_call: TRBJ2-7; d_call: .; clone_size: .; cdr3_aa: CASSQLERSLYPAHEQYF; cdr3_nt: TGTGCCAGCAGCCAACTAGAAAGGTCACTTTATCCTGCCCACGAGCAGTACTTC
v_call: TRBV19; j_call: TRBJ2-6; d_call: .; clone_size: few; cdr3_aa: CASSIDPPGSGANVLTF; cdr3_nt: TGTGCCAGTAGTATAGATCCCCCCGGGAGTGGGGCCAACGTCCTGACTTTC
v_call: TRBV6-5; j_call: TRBJ2-7; d_call: TRBD2; clone_size: many; cdr3_aa: CAAAAGAGRLAESSYEQYF; cdr3_nt: TGTGCCGCCGCCGCGGGGGCGGGGAGACTAGCGGAGAGCTCCTACGAGCAGTACTTC
v_call: TRBV3-1; j_call: TRBJ2-7; d_call: TRBD2; clone_size: many; cdr3_aa: CASSPPGLATQDYEQYF; cdr3_nt: TGTGCCAGCAGCCCCCCGGGACTAGCGACGCAAGACTACGAGCAGTACTTC